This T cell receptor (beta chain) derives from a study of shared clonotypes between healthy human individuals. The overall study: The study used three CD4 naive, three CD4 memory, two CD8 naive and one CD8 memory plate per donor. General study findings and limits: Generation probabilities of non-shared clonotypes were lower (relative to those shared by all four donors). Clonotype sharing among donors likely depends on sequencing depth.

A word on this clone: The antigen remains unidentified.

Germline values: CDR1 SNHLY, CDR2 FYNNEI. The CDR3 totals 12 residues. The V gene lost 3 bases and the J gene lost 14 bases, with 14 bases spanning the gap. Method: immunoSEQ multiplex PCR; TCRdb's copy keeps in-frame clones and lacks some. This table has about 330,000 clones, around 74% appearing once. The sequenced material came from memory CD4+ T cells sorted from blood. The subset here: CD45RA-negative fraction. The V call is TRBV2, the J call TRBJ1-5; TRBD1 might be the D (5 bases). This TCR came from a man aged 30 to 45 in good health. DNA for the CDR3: TGTGCCAGCAGTGAGACGACAGCCCCGAAGCATTTT. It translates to CASSETTAPKHF.